What follows are 25 T cell receptor beta chains derived from one specimen sequenced in a study of blood T cell repertoires in COVID-19. The data were produced by immunoSEQ multiplex PCR, yet TCRdb's version contains in-frame clones alone and is incomplete. The table shows around 260,000 clones, with roughly 86% occurring only once. Specimen: peripheral blood. Receptor source: a woman between 45 and 65 years old with acute or convalescent COVID-19.

Concerning this clone itself: Other nucleotide sequences in the sample specify the same CDR3. This sequence joins TRBV7-9 and TRBJ1-6, with no clear D. Germline V gene data show CDR1 as SEHNR and CDR2 as FQNEAQ (reference sequence). The CDR3 totals 17 residues. V was clipped by 0 bases and J by 0 bases, with 9 bases between them. For the CDR3, the DNA is TGTGCCAGCAGCTTAGCGTCCGGGAGCTCCTATAATTCACCCCTCCACTTT. It encodes CASSLASGSSYNSPLHF.

This chain connects TRBV15 to TRBJ2-1; 8 nucleotides align to TRBD1. The CDR3 sequence is 16 residues long. The ends lost 0 bases at V and 9 bases at J; junction bases unmatched: 10. Looked up from germline, CDR1 is LNHNV and CDR2 is YYDKDF (reference sequence). The chain's CDR3 is CATSRDLGQGAVEQFF. CDR3 DNA sequence: TGTGCCACCAGCAGAGATCTTGGGCAGGGGGCGGTTGAGCAGTTCTTC.

This clone was found once. The chain carries TRBV9 and TRBJ2-1, with TRBD2 identical over 13 bases. CDR1 SGDLS and CDR2 YYNGEE come from the germline V gene. CDR3 length: 16 amino acids. V lost 0 bases and J lost 6; bases outside the gene matches: 3. This chain's CDR3 is CASSVGLAGGGNEQFF. CDR3 in DNA: TGTGCCAGCAGCGTAGGACTAGCGGGAGGTGGCAATGAGCAGTTCTTC. The full variable domain, rest sourced from reference TRBV9 and TRBJ2-1, is DSGVTQTPKHLITATGQRVTLRCSPRSGDLSVYWYQQSLDQGLQFLIQYYNGEERAKGNILERFSAQQFPDLHSELNLSSLELGDSALYFCASSVGLAGGGNEQFFGPGTRLTVL.

The J gene is TRBJ1-2, the V gene TRBV6-5, with 7 bases identical to TRBD1. The V gene's germline CDR1 is MNHEY and CDR2 SVGAGI. The CDR3 has 15 amino acids. V was clipped by 7 bases and J by 5 bases; unmatched bases: 13. The CDR3: CASINVRGIGYGYTF. The CDR3, as DNA: TGTGCCAGCATAAACGTCAGGGGGATTGGATATGGCTACACCTTC.

The chain recombines TRBV24-1 with TRBJ2-1; the match to TRBD2 covers 11 bases. The CDR3 has 16 amino acids. Germline V gives CDR1 KGHDR, CDR2 SFDVKD. Trimming at V came to 3 bases and at J to 3 bases, leaving 3 bases not matched to a gene. CDR3 nucleotide sequence: TGTGCCACCAGTGATAAGGGACTAGCGGTCTACAATGAGCAGTTCTTC. Translated: CATSDKGLAVYNEQFF.

The chain couples TRBV9 to TRBJ2-1; a weak D match, TRBD1 (6 bases). The germline V and J ends were trimmed by 10 bases and 0 bases, with 17 bases remaining between them. The germline V gene has CDR1 SGDLS and CDR2 YYNGEE. CDR3 length: 15 amino acids. The DNA for the CDR3 is TGTGCCCCCAGGGGAGCGGATCTCTCCTACAATGAGCAGTTCTTC. This gives the protein CAPRGADLSYNEQFF.

The chain joins TRBV28 to TRBJ2-4; 7 nucleotides align to TRBD2. CDR3 length equals 16 residues. The V and J ends lost 7 bases and 4 bases, in that order; junction bases with no gene match: 13. The germline gives CDR1 MDHEN, CDR2 SYDVKM. The chain's CDR3 is CASTHGLLGGKNIQYF. In DNA form, the CDR3 reads TGTGCCAGCACCCATGGACTGCTCGGGGGGAAAAACATTCAGTACTTC.

This chain links TRBV5-4 with TRBJ2-1; TRBD2 might be the D (5 bases). Trimming removed 1 base from V and 4 bases from J, with 9 bases in between. This CDR3 region has 14 residues. Germline V gene lookup returns CDR1 SGHNT and CDR2 YYREEE (reference sequence). The CDR3 loop is CASSLPGVYNEQFF. The CDR3 coding sequence is TGTGCCAGCAGCTTGCCCGGGGTATACAATGAGCAGTTCTTC.

V gene TRBV29-1 combines with J gene TRBJ1-2; D is undetermined. V lost 3 bases to trimming and J lost 0 bases, with 17 bases between them. The CDR3 loop spans 16 amino acids. The germline V gene has CDR1 SQVTM and CDR2 ANQGSEA. Written as DNA, the CDR3 is TGCAGCGTTGATGTGGCGGGGAGCCTACCTAACTATGGCTACACCTTC. Its translation is CSVDVAGSLPNYGYTF.

J is TRBJ2-7 and V is TRBV9; 7 nucleotides line up with TRBD2. V trimming: 0 bases; J trimming: 3 bases; junction bases outside the gene matches: 6. The CDR3 has 15 amino acids. Germline assignment: CDR1 SGDLS and CDR2 YYNGEE. CDR3 DNA: TGTGCCAGCAGCGTAGCAGGCGGGAGAGTCTACGAGCAGTACTTC. This gives the protein CASSVAGGRVYEQYF.

The CDR3 nucleotides read TGTGCCAGCAGCTACGACAGGGATCTAGCCAAAAACATTCAGTACTTC. Residues: CASSYDRDLAKNIQYF. The chain combines TRBV6-5 with TRBJ2-4; 7 bases are shared with TRBD1. V trimming: 6 bases; J trimming: 0 bases; junction bases outside the gene matches: 8. CDR3 length: 16 residues. Germline assignment: CDR1 MNHEY and CDR2 SVGAGI.

The gene calls are TRBV5-1 and TRBJ1-3; D is undetermined. The CDR3 covers 14 residues. Germline CDR1 SGHRS, CDR2 YFSETQ. V lost 0 bases to trimming and J lost 3 bases, with 7 bases between them. The CDR3 DNA follows: TGCGCCAGCAGCTTGGCAGGCCGTGGAAACACCATATATTTT. Its translation is CASSLAGRGNTIYF.

The DNA for the CDR3 is TGTGCCAGCGGCCCCGCCACCGGGGAGCTGTTTTTT. Protein product: CASGPATGELFF. This sequence joins TRBV9 and TRBJ2-2; the D is unclear. V shed 7 bases and J shed 4 bases, with 8 bases lying between them. Germline lookup yields CDR1 SGDLS and CDR2 YYNGEE. CDR3 length: 12 residues.

This chain connects TRBV28 to TRBJ2-3, with 9 bases that match TRBD1. The CDR3 has 14 amino acids. The ends lost 6 bases at V and 2 bases at J; junction bases unmatched: 3. Germline V CDR1 and CDR2: MDHEN, SYDVKM. Here the CDR3 reads CASRTGGHTDTQYF. CDR3 bases: TGTGCCAGCAGGACAGGGGGTCACACAGATACGCAGTATTTT.

The J gene is TRBJ2-1, the V gene TRBV4-2, with TRBD2 matching over 7 bases. The germline V gene has CDR1 LGHNA and CDR2 YNFKEQ. J lost 0 bases, V lost 1 base, and 3 bases had no gene match. This CDR3 has 16 amino acids. The CDR3 region has the DNA TGTGCCAGCAGCCAAGTTGGGAGGGTCTCCTACAATGAGCAGTTCTTC. Translated: CASSQVGRVSYNEQFF.

This clone was seen only a few times. This same CDR3 is encoded by further DNA sequences in the sample. The J gene is TRBJ1-2, the V gene TRBV20-1; TRBD1 is a possible D gene (6 bases). The CDR3 extends over 10 amino acids. In germline, CDR1 is DFQATT, CDR2 SNEGSKA (reference sequence). The V end was cut by 6 bases, the J end by 5 bases, with 7 bases between. CDR3 coding DNA: TGCAGTGCAAGGGGGTATGGCTACACCTTC. This sequence encodes CSARGYGYTF.

V usage is TRBV15 and J usage is TRBJ2-5; weak D call: TRBD1 (6 bases). Germline assignment: CDR1 LNHNV and CDR2 YYDKDF (reference sequence). V gave up 7 bases and J gave up 1 base, with 13 bases separating them. The CDR3 has 14 amino acids. Here the CDR3 reads CATTRQVLQETQYF. CDR3 nucleotides: TGTGCCACCACAAGACAGGTCCTCCAAGAGACCCAGTACTTC.

The chain joins TRBV7-9 to TRBJ2-4; 7 bases agree with TRBD1. Germline values: CDR1 SEHNR, CDR2 FQNEAQ (reference sequence). The CDR3 has 13 residues. The V and J ends lost 5 bases and 16 bases, in that order; junction bases with no gene match: 14. The CDR3 DNA sequence: TGTGCCAGCAGCCGCTCCGAACAGCAGGGGGTATACTTC. It codes for CASSRSEQQGVYF. Based on the CDR3 plus reference TRBV7-9 and TRBJ2-4, the full variable domain is DTGVSQNPRHKITKRGQNVTFRCDPISEHNRLYWYRQTLGQGPEFLTYFQNEAQLEKSRLLSDRFSAERPKGSFSTLEIQRTEQGDSAMYLCASSRSEQQGVYFGAGTRLSVL.

This rearrangement joins TRBV28 to TRBJ1-3; TRBD1 aligns across 7 bases. Germline-derived CDR1 and CDR2 are MDHEN and SYDVKM. The CDR3 sequence is 14 residues long. Losses at the gene ends were 5 bases for V and 4 bases for J; bases not matched to a gene: 5. Written as DNA, the CDR3 is TGTGCCAGCAGTCCCCGGGACAGCGGAAACACCATATATTTT. Translated: CASSPRDSGNTIYF.

The V call is TRBV9, the J call TRBJ1-4; TRBD1 matches at 8 bases. The CDR3 covers 14 residues. Looked up from germline, CDR1 is SGDLS and CDR2 is YYNGEE. V was pared by 2 bases and J by 10 bases, with 7 bases of the junction left unmatched. The CDR3 coding sequence is TGTGCCAGCAGCGTCACAGGGGGATTGGGAAAACTGTTTTTT. Its protein product is CASSVTGGLGKLFF.

Of note for this clone: Different DNA sequences within this sample yield the same CDR3. The gene calls are TRBV27 and TRBJ1-5, with unresolved D. Germline loops: CDR1 MNHEY, CDR2 SMNVEV (reference sequence). The CDR3 totals 13 residues. The germline V and J ends were trimmed by 5 bases and 6 bases, with 11 bases remaining between them. The CDR3 protein is CASSLERGQPQHF. DNA for the CDR3: TGTGCCAGCAGTCTCGAACGGGGTCAGCCCCAGCATTTT.

This clone is a singleton in its sample. This chain joins TRBV29-1 and TRBJ2-7, with 7 bases that match TRBD2. The CDR3 spans 14 residues. The V gene's germline CDR1 is SQVTM and CDR2 ANQGSEA. Trimming at V came to 7 bases and at J to 6 bases, leaving 15 bases not matched to a gene. CDR3 sequence (DNA): TGCAGCGCCGGAGGACCCGGGAGGACTTCCGAGCAGTACTTC. This encodes CSAGGPGRTSEQYF.

The V gene is TRBV11-3, the J gene TRBJ2-7, with 9 positions matching TRBD1. The CDR3 loop spans 15 amino acids. V lost 3 bases to trimming and J lost 5 bases; unmatched junction nucleotides: 8. Germline-derived CDR1 and CDR2 are SGHNT and YENEEA. The CDR3 loop reads CASSLEPGTGNEQYF. In nucleotides, the CDR3 is TGTGCCAGCAGCTTGGAACCCGGGACAGGGAACGAGCAGTACTTC.

The chain combines TRBV28 with TRBJ2-2, with D possibly matching TRBD1 (6 bases). This CDR3 has 13 amino acids. Germline values: CDR1 MDHEN, CDR2 SYDVKM. Trimming shortened V by 5 bases and J by 5 bases, and 9 bases separated the two germline ends. Here the CDR3 reads CASSNTGTGELFF. CDR3 coding DNA: TGTGCCAGCAGTAATACAGGGACCGGGGAGCTGTTTTTT.

The V gene is TRBV2, the J gene TRBJ2-7; 9 bases align to TRBD1. Germline V CDR1 and CDR2: SNHLY, FYNNEI. After removal of 3 bases from V and 3 bases from J, the junction contained 3 bases not matched to a gene. The CDR3 runs to 14 residues. CDR3 protein: CASSDQGQGYEQYF. DNA of the CDR3: TGTGCCAGCAGTGACCAGGGACAGGGCTACGAGCAGTACTTC.